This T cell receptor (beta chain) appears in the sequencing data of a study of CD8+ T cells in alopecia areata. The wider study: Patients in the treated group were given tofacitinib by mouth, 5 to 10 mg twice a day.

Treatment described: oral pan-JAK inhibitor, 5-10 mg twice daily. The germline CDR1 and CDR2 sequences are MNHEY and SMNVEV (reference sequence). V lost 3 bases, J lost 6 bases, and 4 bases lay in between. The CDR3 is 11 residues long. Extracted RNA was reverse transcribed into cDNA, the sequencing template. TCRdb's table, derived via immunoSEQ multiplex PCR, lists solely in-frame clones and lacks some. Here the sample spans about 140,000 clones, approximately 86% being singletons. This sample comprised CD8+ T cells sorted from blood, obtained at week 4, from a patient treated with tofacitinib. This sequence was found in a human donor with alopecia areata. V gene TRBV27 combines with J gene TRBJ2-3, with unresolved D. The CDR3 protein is CASSFKDTQYF. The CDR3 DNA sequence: TGTGCCAGCAGTTTCAAGGATACGCAGTATTTT.